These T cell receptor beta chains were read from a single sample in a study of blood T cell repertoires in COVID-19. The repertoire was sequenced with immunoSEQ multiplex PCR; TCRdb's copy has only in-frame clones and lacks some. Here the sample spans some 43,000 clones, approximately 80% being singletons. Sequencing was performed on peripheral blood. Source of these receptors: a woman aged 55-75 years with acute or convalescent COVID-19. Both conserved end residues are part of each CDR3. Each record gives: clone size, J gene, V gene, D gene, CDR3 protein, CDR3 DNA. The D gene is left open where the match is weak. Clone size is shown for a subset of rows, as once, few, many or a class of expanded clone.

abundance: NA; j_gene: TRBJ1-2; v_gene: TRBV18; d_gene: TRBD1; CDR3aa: CASSPRTGAGYTF; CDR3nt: TGTGCCAGCTCACCACGGACAGGGGCAGGCTACACCTTC
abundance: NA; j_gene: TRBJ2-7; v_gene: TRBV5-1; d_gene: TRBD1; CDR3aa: CASSYRDRNYEQYF; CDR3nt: TGCGCCAGCAGCTACCGGGACAGAAACTACGAGCAGTACTTC
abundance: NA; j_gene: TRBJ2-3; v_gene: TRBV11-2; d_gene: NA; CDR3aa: CASSSSPGLNLGGGDTQYF; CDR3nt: TGTGCCAGCAGCTCGTCGCCGGGACTAAACCTGGGGGGGGGCGATACGCAGTATTTT
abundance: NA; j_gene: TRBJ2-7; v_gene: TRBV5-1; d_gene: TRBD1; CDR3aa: CASSLESLGTGFYEQYF; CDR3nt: TGCGCCAGCAGCTTGGAGTCGCTGGGGACAGGGTTCTACGAGCAGTACTTC
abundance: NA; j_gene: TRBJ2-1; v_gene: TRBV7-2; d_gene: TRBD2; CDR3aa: CASSLVGTGGNEQFF; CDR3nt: TGTGCCAGCAGCTTAGTAGGAACGGGGGGCAATGAGCAGTTCTTC
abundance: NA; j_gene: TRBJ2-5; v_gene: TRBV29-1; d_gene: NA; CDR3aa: CSGSDYKETQYF; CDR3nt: TGCAGCGGGTCGGACTATAAGGAGACCCAGTACTTC
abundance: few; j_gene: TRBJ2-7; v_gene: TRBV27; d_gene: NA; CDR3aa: CASSPPQGPEQYF; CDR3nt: TGTGCCAGCAGTCCCCCACAGGGTCCCGAGCAGTACTTC
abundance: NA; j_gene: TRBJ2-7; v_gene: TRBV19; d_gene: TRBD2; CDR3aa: CASTPTSGGYEQYF; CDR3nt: TGTGCCAGTACCCCGACTAGCGGGGGATACGAGCAGTACTTC
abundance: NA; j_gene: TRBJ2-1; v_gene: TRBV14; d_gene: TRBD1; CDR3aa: CASSPQTGMGNEQFF; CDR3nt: TGTGCCAGCAGCCCTCAGACAGGGATGGGTAATGAGCAGTTCTTC
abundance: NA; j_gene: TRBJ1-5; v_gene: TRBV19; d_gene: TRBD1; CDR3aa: CASSLGQDQPQHF; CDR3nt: TGTGCCAGTAGTTTGGGACAGGATCAGCCCCAGCATTTT
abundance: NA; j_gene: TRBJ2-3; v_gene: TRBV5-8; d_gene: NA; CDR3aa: CASTVLGSDTQYF; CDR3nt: TGTGCCAGCACCGTCCTCGGTTCAGATACGCAGTATTTT
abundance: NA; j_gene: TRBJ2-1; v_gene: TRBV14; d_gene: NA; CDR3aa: CASSQAQANEQFF; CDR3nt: TGTGCCAGCAGCCAAGCCCAGGCCAATGAGCAGTTCTTC
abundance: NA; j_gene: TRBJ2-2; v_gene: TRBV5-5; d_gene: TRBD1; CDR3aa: CASSLAPTGGAGTGELFF; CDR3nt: TGTGCCAGCAGCCTGGCGCCAACAGGGGGCGCGGGCACCGGGGAGCTGTTTTTT
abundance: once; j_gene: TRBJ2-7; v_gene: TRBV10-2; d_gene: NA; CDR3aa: CASSEGQFTYEQYF; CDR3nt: TGCGCCAGCAGTGAAGGACAGTTCACCTACGAGCAGTACTTC
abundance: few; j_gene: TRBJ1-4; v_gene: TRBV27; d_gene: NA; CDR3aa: CASSQGRQNEKLFF; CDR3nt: TGTGCCAGCAGCCAGGGGAGACAGAATGAAAAACTGTTTTTT
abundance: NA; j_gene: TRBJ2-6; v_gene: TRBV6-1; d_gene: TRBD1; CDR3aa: CASSELQGAAGANVLTF; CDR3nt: TGTGCCAGCAGTGAACTTCAGGGGGCAGCTGGGGCCAACGTCCTGACTTTC
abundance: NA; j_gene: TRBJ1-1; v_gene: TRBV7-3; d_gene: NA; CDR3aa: CASSLRGGLEAFF; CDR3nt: TGTGCCAGCAGCTTAAGGGGAGGCCTTGAAGCTTTCTTT
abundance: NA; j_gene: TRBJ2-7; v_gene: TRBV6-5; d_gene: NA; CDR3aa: CASRRFDEQYF; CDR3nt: TGTGCCAGCAGGAGGTTCGACGAGCAGTACTTC
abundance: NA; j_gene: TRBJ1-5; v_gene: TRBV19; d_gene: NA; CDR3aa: CASSGEDGSWYQPQHF; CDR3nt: TGTGCCAGTAGTGGTGAGGACGGGAGCTGGTATCAGCCCCAGCATTTT
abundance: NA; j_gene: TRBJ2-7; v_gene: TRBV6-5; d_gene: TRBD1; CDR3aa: CASSLRTGETYEQYF; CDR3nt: TGTGCCAGCAGTCTCCGGACAGGGGAAACCTACGAGCAGTACTTC
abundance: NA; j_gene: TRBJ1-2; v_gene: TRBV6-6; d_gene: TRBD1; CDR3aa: CASSYSYRGDGYTF; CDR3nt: TGTGCCAGCAGTTACTCGTACAGGGGGGATGGCTACACCTTC
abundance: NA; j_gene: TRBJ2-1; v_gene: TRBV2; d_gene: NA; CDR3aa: CASMGRGLSEQFF; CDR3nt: TGTGCCAGCATGGGGCGGGGGCTGTCCGAGCAGTTCTTC
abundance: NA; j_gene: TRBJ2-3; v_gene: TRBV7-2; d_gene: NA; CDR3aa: CASSLKNSLKGDTQYF; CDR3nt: TGTGCCAGCAGCTTAAAAAATAGCCTAAAGGGGGATACGCAGTATTTT
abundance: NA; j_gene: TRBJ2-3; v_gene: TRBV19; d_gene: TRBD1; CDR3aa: CATTDRVDTQYF; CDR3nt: TGTGCCACCACGGACAGGGTAGATACGCAGTATTTT
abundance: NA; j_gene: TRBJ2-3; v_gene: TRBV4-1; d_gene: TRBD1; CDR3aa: CASSQTGLSTDTQYF; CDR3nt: TGCGCCAGCAGCCAGACAGGGCTTAGCACAGATACGCAGTATTTT
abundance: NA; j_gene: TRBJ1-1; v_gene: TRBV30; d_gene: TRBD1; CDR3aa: CAWSGGAPGQSNTEAFF; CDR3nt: TGTGCCTGGAGTGGGGGGGCACCGGGACAGTCGAACACTGAAGCTTTCTTT
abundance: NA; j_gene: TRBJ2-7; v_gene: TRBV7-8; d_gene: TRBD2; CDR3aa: CASSSKRGPRNEQYF; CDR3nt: TGTGCCAGCAGCTCCAAGCGGGGGCCCAGGAACGAGCAGTACTTC
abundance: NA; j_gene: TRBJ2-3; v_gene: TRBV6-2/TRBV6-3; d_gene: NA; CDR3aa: CASSLTSGVVDTQYF; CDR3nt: TGTGCCAGCAGCCTAACGTCGGGGGTGGTAGATACGCAGTATTTT
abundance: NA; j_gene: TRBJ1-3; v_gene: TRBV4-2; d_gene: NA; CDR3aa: CASSQGTNGNTIYF; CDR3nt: TGTGCCAGCAGCCAAGGAACTAATGGAAACACCATATATTTT